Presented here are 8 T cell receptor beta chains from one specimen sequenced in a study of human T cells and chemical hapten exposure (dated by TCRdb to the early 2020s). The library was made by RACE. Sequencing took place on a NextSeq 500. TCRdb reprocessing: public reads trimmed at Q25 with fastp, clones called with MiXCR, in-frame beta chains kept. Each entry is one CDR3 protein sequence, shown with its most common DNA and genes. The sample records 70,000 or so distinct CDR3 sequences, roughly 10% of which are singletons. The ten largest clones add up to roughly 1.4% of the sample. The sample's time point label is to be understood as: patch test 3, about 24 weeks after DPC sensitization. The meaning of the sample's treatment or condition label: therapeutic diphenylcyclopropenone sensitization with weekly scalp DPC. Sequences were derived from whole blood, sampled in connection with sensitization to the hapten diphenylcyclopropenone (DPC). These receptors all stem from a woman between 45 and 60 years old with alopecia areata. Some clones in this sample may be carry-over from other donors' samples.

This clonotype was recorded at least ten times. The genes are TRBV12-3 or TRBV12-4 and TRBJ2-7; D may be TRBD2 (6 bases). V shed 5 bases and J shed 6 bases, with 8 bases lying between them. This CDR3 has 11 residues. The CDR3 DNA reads TGTGCCAGCAGTAGCGGGCTCGAGCAGTACTTC. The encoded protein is CASSSGLEQYF.

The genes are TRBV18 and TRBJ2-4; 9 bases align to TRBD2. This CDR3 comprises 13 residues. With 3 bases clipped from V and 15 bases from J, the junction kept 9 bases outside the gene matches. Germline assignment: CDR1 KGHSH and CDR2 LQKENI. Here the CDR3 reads CASSPPIAGVMYF. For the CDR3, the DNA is TGTGCCAGCTCACCGCCGATAGCGGGAGTTATGTACTTC.

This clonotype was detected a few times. The CDR3 loop reads CASSTGTRATYEQYF. The CDR3, as DNA: TGTGCCAGCTCGACCGGGACGCGGGCGACCTACGAGCAGTACTTC. The chain couples TRBV13 to TRBJ2-7; D tentatively reads TRBD1 or TRBD2 (5 bases each). Germline V gene lookup returns CDR1 PRHDT and CDR2 FYEKMQ (reference sequence). Trimming removed 8 bases from V and 2 bases from J, with 19 bases in between. This CDR3 is 15 amino acids long.

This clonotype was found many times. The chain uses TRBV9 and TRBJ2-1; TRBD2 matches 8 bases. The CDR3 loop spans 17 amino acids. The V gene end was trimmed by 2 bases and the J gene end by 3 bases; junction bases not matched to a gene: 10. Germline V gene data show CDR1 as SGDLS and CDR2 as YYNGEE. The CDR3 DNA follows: TGTGCCAGCAGCGTCATAGCGGGGAGAGGGATCTACAATGAGCAGTTCTTC. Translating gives CASSVIAGRGIYNEQFF.

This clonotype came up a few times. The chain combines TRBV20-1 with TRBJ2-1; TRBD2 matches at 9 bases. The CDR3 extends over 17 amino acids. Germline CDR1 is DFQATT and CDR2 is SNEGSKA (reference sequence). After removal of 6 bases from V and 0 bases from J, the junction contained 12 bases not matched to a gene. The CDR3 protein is CSAPAPSGKSSYNEQFF. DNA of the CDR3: TGCAGTGCACCTGCACCTAGCGGGAAGAGCTCCTACAATGAGCAGTTCTTC.

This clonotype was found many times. Here the CDR3 DNA reads TGTGCCAGCAGTTCCCGATCCCCTAACACTGAAGCTTTCTTT. Protein sequence: CASSSRSPNTEAFF. V gene TRBV6-5 combines with J gene TRBJ1-1, with unresolved D. The CDR3 consists of 14 residues. V was cut by 4 bases and J by 2 bases, with 11 bases left in between. Germline V gene data show CDR1 as MNHEY and CDR2 as SVGAGI.

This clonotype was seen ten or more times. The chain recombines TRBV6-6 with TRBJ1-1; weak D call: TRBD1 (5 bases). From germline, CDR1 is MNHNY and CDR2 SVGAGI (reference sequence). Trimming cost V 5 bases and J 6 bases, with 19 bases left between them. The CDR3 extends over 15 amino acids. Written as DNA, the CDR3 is TGTGCCAGCAGTACCTTCGACGGGGGAGGTGCTGAAGCTTTCTTT. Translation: CASSTFDGGGAEAFF.

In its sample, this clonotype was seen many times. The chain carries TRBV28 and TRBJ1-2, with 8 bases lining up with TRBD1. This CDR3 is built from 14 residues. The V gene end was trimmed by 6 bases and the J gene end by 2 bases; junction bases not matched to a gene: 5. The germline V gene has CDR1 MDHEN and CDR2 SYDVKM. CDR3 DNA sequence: TGTGCCAGCAGCGGTGGACAGGGCAACTATGGCTACACCTTC. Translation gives CASSGGQGNYGYTF.